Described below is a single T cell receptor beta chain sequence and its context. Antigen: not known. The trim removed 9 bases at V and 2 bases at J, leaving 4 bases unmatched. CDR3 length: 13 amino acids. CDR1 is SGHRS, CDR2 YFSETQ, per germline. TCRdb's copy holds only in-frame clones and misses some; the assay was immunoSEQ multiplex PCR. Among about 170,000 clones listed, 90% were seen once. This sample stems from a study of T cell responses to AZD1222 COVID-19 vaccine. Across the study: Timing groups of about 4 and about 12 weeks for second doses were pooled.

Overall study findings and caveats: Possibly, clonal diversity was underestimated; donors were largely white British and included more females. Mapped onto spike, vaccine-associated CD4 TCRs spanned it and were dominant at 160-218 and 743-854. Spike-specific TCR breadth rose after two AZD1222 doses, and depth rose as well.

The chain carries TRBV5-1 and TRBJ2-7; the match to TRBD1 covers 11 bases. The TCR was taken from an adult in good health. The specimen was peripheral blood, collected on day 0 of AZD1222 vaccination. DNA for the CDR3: TGCGCCACCCCGGGACAGGGGGCCTACGAGCAGTACTTC. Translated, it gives CATPGQGAYEQYF.